This T cell receptor beta chain was identified in a study of blood T cell repertoires in COVID-19. Overall study context: Collection of acute and convalescent COVID-19 samples took place in the United States, Italy and Spain.

Seattle patients were enrolled while actively infected and followed longitudinally. V lost 4 bases to trimming and J lost 9 bases; unmatched junction nucleotides: 1. CDR1 is LGHNA and CDR2 is YNFKEQ in the germline V gene. The CDR3 contains 12 residues. Methods used by the authors: Nucleated cell counts were estimated from reference gene primer amplification. TCRdb's table, derived via immunoSEQ multiplex PCR, lists solely in-frame clones and lacks some. That table supplies the V and J calls and clone size; D and trimming were determined from the DNA. This table holds under 250,000 clones, roughly 92% found once.

Sequencing was done on a sample of peripheral blood. The chain combines TRBV4-2 with TRBJ2-1, with TRBD1 identical over 9 bases. This clonotype originated in a man in his sixties with COVID-19, enrolled during active disease. The CDR3 protein is CASSRDRVEQFF. The CDR3, as DNA: TGTGCCAGCAGCCGGGACAGGGTTGAGCAGTTCTTC.